Shown below are 30 T cell receptor beta chains from a single sample sequenced in a study of control samples from healthy donors and cancer patients. TCRdb keeps only in-frame clones here, not all; method: immunoSEQ multiplex PCR. The data hold under 60,000 clones, with 94% observed a single time. The specimen sequenced was blood. The receptors stem from a man aged 30 to 39 in good health.

The chain couples TRBV6-5 to TRBJ1-3; D ambiguous. Trimming left V 10 bases short and J 0 bases short, with 13 bases between. The length of the CDR3 is 14 residues. Germline V gene lookup returns CDR1 MNHEY and CDR2 SVGAGI. The CDR3, as DNA: TGTGCCACCAAACAACTAGCCTCTGGAAACACCATATATTTT. It is translated as CATKQLASGNTIYF.

The chain is built from TRBV6-1 and TRBJ1-1, with D uncertain. V lost 2 bases to trimming and J lost 0 bases, with 7 bases between them. Germline CDR1 MNHNS, CDR2 SASEGT. The CDR3 has 14 amino acids. CDR3 nucleotide sequence: TGTGCCAGCAGTGAAACACGATTGAACACTGAAGCTTTCTTT. It encodes CASSETRLNTEAFF.

The rearrangement links TRBV9 to TRBJ1-2, with a possible D match to TRBD1 (6 bases). Trimming removed 0 bases at V and 11 bases at J, with 11 bases between. This CDR3 has 12 residues. The germline CDR1 and CDR2 sequences are SGDLS and YYNGEE. The CDR3 DNA is TGTGCCAGCAGCGTAGAAACAGGGAGGTACACCTTC. Protein product: CASSVETGRYTF.

With respect to this clone: Other DNA sequences in the sample encode the same CDR3. The chain recombines TRBV19 with TRBJ2-7; 11 bases map to TRBD2. Germline V CDR1 and CDR2: LNHDA, SQIVND (reference sequence). After removal of 6 bases from V and 2 bases from J, the junction contained 3 bases not matched to a gene. This CDR3 spans 14 amino acids. CDR3 in amino acids: CASSPSGRTYEQYF. In DNA, the CDR3 is TGTGCCAGTAGCCCTAGCGGGAGGACCTACGAGCAGTACTTC.

The chain has TRBV3-1 (or the pseudogene TRBV3-2) and TRBJ1-6; D gene unclear. CDR1 is LGHDT and CDR2 is YNNKEL in the germline V gene (reference sequence). The CDR3 consists of 13 residues. Trimming pared 0 bases from V and 9 bases from J, leaving 6 bases between. The CDR3 sequence is CASSQDMRSPLHF. DNA for the CDR3: TGTGCCAGCAGCCAAGATATGCGTTCACCCCTCCACTTT.

The rearrangement links TRBV30 to TRBJ1-2, with 10 bases fitting TRBD1. CDR3 size: 15 residues. The V gene end was trimmed by 1 base and the J gene end by 6 bases; junction bases not matched to a gene: 8. Germline loops: CDR1 GTSNPN, CDR2 SVGIG (reference sequence). The CDR3 region is CAWSETGTGVNGYTF. As DNA, the CDR3 is TGTGCCTGGAGTGAGACCGGGACAGGGGTTAATGGCTACACCTTC.

The rearrangement uses TRBV5-1 and TRBJ2-4; 10 bases agree with TRBD1. This CDR3 region has 19 residues. V was pared by 0 bases and J by 0 bases, with 9 bases of the junction left unmatched. Germline loops: CDR1 SGHRS, CDR2 YFSETQ. CDR3 coding DNA: TGCGCCAGCAGCTTGGAGGGGGACAGGGGATGGGGAGCCAAAAACATTCAGTACTTC. This codes for CASSLEGDRGWGAKNIQYF.

The table lists this clone with a count of one. The chain has TRBV6-5 and TRBJ1-5; no reliable D call. The length of the CDR3 is 14 residues. Trimming shortened V by 5 bases and J by 5 bases, and 13 bases separated the two germline ends. CDR1 is MNHEY and CDR2 is SVGAGI in the germline V gene. CDR3 region: CASSNHGSYQPQHF. The CDR3 nucleotides are TGTGCCAGCAGTAACCACGGGAGTTATCAGCCCCAGCATTTT.

This chain connects TRBV27 to TRBJ2-7; 7 bases line up with TRBD1. V was clipped by 5 bases and J by 0 bases; unmatched bases: 13. The germline CDR1 and CDR2 sequences are MNHEY and SMNVEV (reference sequence). This CDR3 comprises 17 residues. CDR3 bases: TGTGCCAGCAGTCCCCAAATACCGGGACAGTTCTCCTACGAGCAGTACTTC. The encoded protein is CASSPQIPGQFSYEQYF.

V is TRBV29-1 and J is TRBJ1-2, with TRBD1 identical over 7 bases. CDR1 SQVTM and CDR2 ANQGSEA come from the germline V gene. Trimming cost V 8 bases and J 4 bases; bases outside gene matches: 10. The CDR3 spans 13 residues. CDR3 DNA: TGCAGCTTGAGGGAGGGGGCGGCCTATGGCTACACCTTC. Translated: CSLREGAAYGYTF.

The chain uses TRBV5-1 and TRBJ2-1; the match to TRBD2 covers 8 bases. Germline CDR1 SGHRS, CDR2 YFSETQ. This CDR3 has 15 amino acids. V dropped 2 bases and J dropped 1; count of bases not matched to a gene: 2. Here the CDR3 reads CASSLAGVSYNEQFF. Written as DNA, the CDR3 is TGCGCCAGCAGCTTAGCGGGAGTTTCCTACAATGAGCAGTTCTTC.

The V call is TRBV10-3, the J call TRBJ2-7; 10 bases map to TRBD1. V was pared by 5 bases and J by 6 bases, with 4 bases of the junction left unmatched. The CDR3 sequence is 13 residues long. Germline values: CDR1 ENHRY, CDR2 SYGVKD. In DNA, the CDR3 is TGTGCCATCAGTCCGGGACAGGGGACCGAGCAGTACTTC. Its translation is CAISPGQGTEQYF.

The chain is built from TRBV6-5 and TRBJ1-5; possibly TRBD1 for D (6 bases). With 6 bases removed from V and 0 bases from J, the gap between germline ends came to 12 bases. The CDR3 spans 15 residues. Germline V gene sequence: CDR1 MNHEY, CDR2 SVGAGI. The CDR3 sequence is CASRGDINSNQPQHF. The CDR3, as DNA: TGTGCCAGCAGAGGGGACATTAATAGCAATCAGCCCCAGCATTTT.

This chain joins TRBV7-9 and TRBJ1-1; D remains ambiguous. Germline CDR1 reads SEHNR; CDR2 reads FQNEAQ (reference sequence). This CDR3 has 11 residues. Trimming shortened V by 6 bases and J by 11 bases, and 13 bases separated the two germline ends. CDR3 region: CASSLAVGAFF. The CDR3 DNA sequence: TGTGCCAGCAGTTTGGCGGTAGGCGCTTTCTTT.

This clone was counted between two and nine times. The gene calls are TRBV10-1 and TRBJ2-7, with TRBD1 matching over 9 bases. V was clipped by 0 bases and J by 3 bases; unmatched bases: 6. Germline-derived CDR1 and CDR2 are WNHNN and SYGVQD (reference sequence). The CDR3 has 16 residues. The CDR3 DNA sequence: TGCGCCAGCAGTGAGTCGGGACAGGGAGAGGGCTACGAGCAGTACTTC. Translating gives CASSESGQGEGYEQYF.

V and J are TRBV7-2 and TRBJ1-1; unclear D gene. The V gene lost 5 bases and the J gene lost 4 bases, with 14 bases spanning the gap. This CDR3 has 14 residues. CDR1 is SGHTA, CDR2 FQGNSA, per germline. The CDR3 DNA is TGTGCCAGCAGCCTACAAACTCGGACCACTGAAGCTTTCTTT. Translation gives CASSLQTRTTEAFF.

This rearrangement joins TRBV24-1 to TRBJ2-1, with 9 bases that match TRBD2. Germline V lookup: CDR1 KGHDR, CDR2 SFDVKD. The CDR3 is 14 residues long. V lost 10 bases and J lost 5; bases outside the gene matches: 8. CDR3 bases: TGTGCCACGATAGCGGGAGCTGGGAACAATGAGCAGTTCTTC. Translated, it gives CATIAGAGNNEQFF.

The chain couples TRBV6-4 to TRBJ1-1; D not resolved. Trimming took off 7 bases at V and 5 bases at J, with 14 bases between the two ends. This CDR3 spans 13 amino acids. The germline gives CDR1 MRHNA, CDR2 SNTAGT. The DNA of the CDR3 is TGTGCCAGCAACAAGGGCGAAGGGACTGAAGCTTTCTTT. This encodes CASNKGEGTEAFF.

CDR3 residues: CASSRGANTGELFF. The CDR3 coding sequence is TGTGCCAGCAGTAGGGGCGCGAACACCGGGGAGCTGTTTTTT. This chain joins TRBV28 and TRBJ2-2, with TRBD1 as a possible D gene (5 bases). The V end lost 5 bases, the J end lost 0 bases, and 7 bases lay between the germline ends. CDR1 MDHEN and CDR2 SYDVKM come from the germline V gene. This CDR3 region has 14 residues.

The V and J genes are TRBV28 and TRBJ1-1, with TRBD1 as a possible D gene (5 bases). The length of the CDR3 is 14 residues. The V end lost 3 bases, the J end lost 1 base, and 9 bases lay between the germline ends. The germline V gene has CDR1 MDHEN and CDR2 SYDVKM. This chain's CDR3 is CASSFGASNTEAFF. The CDR3 coding sequence is TGTGCCAGCAGTTTTGGGGCCTCGAACACTGAAGCTTTCTTT.

This clone was counted a single time. The chain uses TRBV7-9 and TRBJ1-1, with 7 bases aligning to TRBD1. The CDR3 contains 16 residues. With V trimmed by 6 bases and J by 5 bases, 15 bases remained unmatched. Germline loops: CDR1 SEHNR, CDR2 FQNEAQ (reference sequence). CDR3 sequence (DNA): TGTGCCAGCAGTTTACAATACAGGGGAGGAAAGACTGAAGCTTTCTTT. Protein: CASSLQYRGGKTEAFF.

The genes are TRBV5-1 and TRBJ1-1, with D uncertain. The CDR3 has 15 residues. Trimming removed 0 bases at V and 9 bases at J, with 18 bases between. Germline CDR1 and CDR2: SGHRS and YFSETQ. The CDR3 region has the DNA TGCGCCAGCAGCTTGGGTCATAGTCGAGTACGAAAAGCTTTCTTT. Translating it yields CASSLGHSRVRKAFF.

The chain links TRBV6-1 to TRBJ1-5; possibly TRBD1 for D (6 bases). This CDR3 has 15 amino acids. Germline V gene data show CDR1 as MNHNS and CDR2 as SASEGT. The ends were cut back, 2 bases at V and 7 bases at J, with 15 bases in the middle. The CDR3 protein is CASSEKGGGGQPQHF. The CDR3 DNA is TGTGCCAGCAGTGAAAAGGGGGGAGGTGGACAGCCCCAGCATTTT.

The chain links TRBV19 to TRBJ2-3; perhaps TRBD2 as D (5 bases). CDR1 and CDR2 from the germline V gene are LNHDA and SQIVND (reference sequence). Trimming took off 1 base at V and 1 base at J, with 6 bases between the two ends. This CDR3 contains 14 residues. CDR3 loop: CASSIGRGTDTQYF. CDR3 coding DNA: TGTGCCAGTAGTATAGGGCGGGGCACAGATACGCAGTATTTT.

The chain joins TRBV19 to TRBJ2-7; the match to TRBD2 covers 8 bases. The CDR3 has 13 residues. Losses at the gene ends were 1 base for V and 5 bases for J; bases not matched to a gene: 1. The V gene's germline CDR1 is LNHDA and CDR2 SQIVND (reference sequence). The CDR3 reads CASSIGTSNEQYF. DNA for the CDR3: TGTGCCAGTAGTATAGGGACTAGCAACGAGCAGTACTTC.

The chain recombines TRBV18 with TRBJ1-4; D is possibly TRBD1 (6 bases). V was pared by 4 bases and J by 0 bases, with 12 bases between. Germline assignment: CDR1 KGHSH and CDR2 LQKENI. This CDR3 has 16 residues. CDR3 region: CASSLSDSATNEKLFF. DNA of the CDR3: TGTGCCAGCTCACTCTCGGACAGTGCAACTAATGAAAAACTGTTTTTT. The variable domain in full, completed from reference TRBV18 and TRBJ1-4, reads NAGVMQNPRHLVRRRGQEARLRCSPMKGHSHVYWYRQLPEEGLKFMVYLQKENIIDESGMPKERFSAEFPKEGPSILRIQQVVRGDSAAYFCASSLSDSATNEKLFFGSGTQLSVL.

The rearrangement joins TRBV2 to TRBJ1-1; 8 nucleotides line up with TRBD1. After removal of 6 bases from V and 3 bases from J, the junction contained 9 bases not matched to a gene. The CDR3 sequence is 15 residues long. Germline lookup yields CDR1 SNHLY and CDR2 FYNNEI. The CDR3, as DNA: TGTGCCAGCAGCTCACGACAGGGGTTTCACACTGAAGCTTTCTTT. This translates into CASSSRQGFHTEAFF.

The rearrangement joins TRBV30 to TRBJ2-3; perhaps D is TRBD1 or TRBD2 (5 bases each). Deletions cut 4 bases from V and 9 bases from J, with 11 bases between. Looked up from germline, CDR1 is GTSNPN and CDR2 is SVGIG (reference sequence). The CDR3 is made up of 11 amino acids. CDR3 sequence reads: CAWIEGKTQYF. The CDR3 DNA reads TGTGCCTGGATTGAGGGGAAAACGCAGTATTTT. Full variable domain (missing parts from reference TRBV30 and TRBJ2-3): SQTIHQWPATLVQPVGSPLSLECTVEGTSNPNLYWYRQAAGRGLQLLFYSVGIGQISSEVPQNLSASRPQDRQFILSSKKLLLSDSGFYLCAWIEGKTQYFGPGTRLTVL.

The rearrangement links TRBV15 to TRBJ1-4; TRBD1 matches at 7 bases. Per germline, CDR1 LNHNV and CDR2 YYDKDF (reference sequence). This CDR3 has 17 residues. The V gene end was trimmed by 2 bases and the J gene end by 4 bases; junction bases not matched to a gene: 10. The CDR3: CATSRSEGAGNNEKLFF. The CDR3 nucleotides read TGTGCCACCAGCAGATCCGAGGGGGCAGGAAATAATGAAAAACTGTTTTTT.

This chain uses TRBV9 with TRBJ2-1; 13 nucleotides line up with TRBD2. Germline CDR1 and CDR2: SGDLS and YYNGEE. V shed 4 bases, J shed 4 bases, and the junction held 5 bases outside the gene matches. CDR3 length equals 16 residues. In DNA, the CDR3 is TGTGCCAGCAGCCCCCGGACTAGCGGGAGTTACAATGAGCAGTTCTTC. Translating gives CASSPRTSGSYNEQFF.